This is a list of T cell receptor beta chains from one sample in a study of shared clonotypes between healthy human individuals. The data were produced by immunoSEQ multiplex PCR, yet TCRdb's version contains in-frame clones alone and is incomplete. The sample shows about 2 million clones, about 95% of them seen only once. The sequencing input was naive CD8+ T cells sorted from blood. All receptors derive from a man between 18 and 29 years old in good health. CDR3s include the opening cysteine and the closing phenylalanine or tryptophan. The D gene is left open where the match is weak. For some rows the clone size is stated as once, few or many, or as a class when expanded; others skip it.

D gene	V gene	J gene	clone size	CDR3 protein	CDR3 DNA
.	TRBV15	TRBJ2-1	.	CATSRETKGRNEQFF	TGTGCCACCAGCAGAGAGACGAAGGGGCGGAATGAGCAGTTCTTC
.	TRBV9	TRBJ2-6	.	CASSHSPGTPDGANVLTF	TGTGCCAGCAGTCATTCGCCCGGGACCCCCGATGGGGCCAACGTCCTGACTTTC
.	TRBV7-9	TRBJ2-3	.	CASSPSGWGGTDTQYF	TGTGCCAGCAGCCCAAGCGGGTGGGGCGGCACAGATACGCAGTATTTT
TRBD2	TRBV6-5	TRBJ2-7	.	CASSYETSGAPYEQYF	TGTGCCAGCAGTTACGAGACTAGCGGGGCCCCTTACGAGCAGTACTTC
TRBD1	TRBV29-1	TRBJ1-2	.	CSVTGTGGYGYTF	TGCAGCGTCACCGGGACAGGGGGCTATGGCTACACCTTC
.	TRBV7-9	TRBJ2-7	.	CASSFPVGTDDEQYF	TGTGCCAGCAGCTTCCCCGTTGGGACGGATGACGAGCAGTACTTC
.	TRBV7-9	TRBJ1-5	few	CASSSGVNQPQHF	TGTGCCAGCAGCTCAGGGGTCAATCAGCCCCAGCATTTT
.	TRBV21-1	TRBJ2-7	.	CASSKGLAGGLTYEQYF	TGTGCCAGCAGCAAAGGGTTAGCGGGGGGTCTTACCTACGAGCAGTACTTC
TRBD2	TRBV7-9	TRBJ2-3	.	CASSLGWLAAITDTQYF	TGTGCCAGCAGCTTAGGATGGCTAGCGGCTATCACAGATACGCAGTATTTT
TRBD1	TRBV10-2	TRBJ2-2	.	CASSDRDRDTGELFF	TGCGCCAGCAGTGACCGGGACAGGGACACCGGGGAGCTGTTTTTT
TRBD2	TRBV27	TRBJ2-7	.	CASSTLAGGPGEQYF	TGTGCCAGCAGTACCCTAGCGGGAGGGCCGGGTGAGCAGTACTTC
.	TRBV2	TRBJ2-5	.	CASIGMSETQYF	TGTGCCAGCATAGGGATGAGTGAGACCCAGTACTTC
TRBD1	TRBV7-9	TRBJ1-1	.	CASSLAGVGRGSTEAFF	TGTGCCAGCAGCTTAGCGGGTGTAGGCAGGGGGTCTACTGAAGCTTTCTTT
.	TRBV27	TRBJ2-1	.	CASSLLAPTLNEQFF	TGTGCCAGCAGTTTACTTGCCCCAACCCTCAATGAGCAGTTCTTC
.	TRBV30	TRBJ1-5	once	CAWSAGTLSNQPQHF	TGTGCCTGGAGTGCCGGGACCCTTAGCAATCAGCCCCAGCATTTT
.	TRBV27	TRBJ1-1	.	CASGDALGTEAFF	TGTGCCAGCGGGGATGCCCTGGGGACTGAAGCTTTCTTT
TRBD2	TRBV19	TRBJ2-3	.	CASSLTSGTDTQYF	TGTGCCAGTAGTTTGACTAGCGGGACAGATACGCAGTATTTT
TRBD2	TRBV13	TRBJ2-1	.	CASSTLAGGPSEQFF	TGTGCCAGCAGCACACTAGCGGGGGGGCCGTCTGAGCAGTTCTTC
.	TRBV2	TRBJ2-7	few	CASSEAGNYEQYF	TGTGCCAGCAGTGAAGCGGGGAACTACGAGCAGTACTTC
TRBD1	TRBV6-5	TRBJ2-3	.	CASRLQTGAVDTQYF	TGTGCCAGCAGGCTCCAGACAGGGGCGGTAGATACGCAGTATTTT
.	TRBV5-1	TRBJ2-1	once	CASTLVGWDEQFF	TGCGCCAGCACTCTAGTGGGCTGGGATGAGCAGTTCTTC
.	TRBV7-8	TRBJ2-5	.	CASSPALGTETQYF	TGTGCCAGCAGTCCAGCCTTAGGGACGGAGACCCAGTACTTC
.	TRBV19	TRBJ2-1	.	CASIAPGAAYNEQFF	TGTGCCAGTATCGCCCCCGGGGCCGCCTACAATGAGCAGTTCTTC
TRBD2	TRBV29-1	TRBJ2-7	.	CSAVGGGEYEQYF	TGCAGCGCAGTCGGGGGGGGCGAGTACGAGCAGTACTTC
.	TRBV29-1	TRBJ2-5	.	CSVEDGSTQYF	TGCAGCGTTGAAGACGGGTCGACCCAGTACTTC
.	TRBV6-1	TRBJ2-3	.	CASGRGGFNTDTQYF	TGTGCCAGCGGGCGCGGCGGGTTTAACACAGATACGCAGTATTTT
.	TRBV29-1	TRBJ2-7	.	CSAEGGETYEQYF	TGCAGCGCCGAGGGGGGGGAAACCTACGAGCAGTACTTC
.	TRBV2	TRBJ2-2	.	CASSSLLFGELFF	TGTGCCAGCAGTTCTCTCCTATTCGGGGAGCTGTTTTTT
TRBD1	TRBV7-8	TRBJ1-3	.	CASSLGDSSGNTIYF	TGTGCCAGCAGCTTAGGGGACAGCTCTGGAAACACCATATATTTT
.	TRBV11-2	TRBJ1-1	.	CASSSPFRDILNTEAFF	TGTGCCAGCAGCTCGCCCTTCCGGGACATATTGAACACTGAAGCTTTCTTT
.	TRBV6-1	TRBJ1-5	.	CASSEGPEEGQPQHF	TGTGCCAGCAGTGAAGGTCCCGAGGAGGGTCAGCCCCAGCATTTT
TRBD2	TRBV10-3	TRBJ2-2	.	CAISGTDLRRELINTGELFF	TGTGCCATCAGTGGTACCGATTTACGGCGGGAGTTAATCAACACCGGGGAGCTGTTTTTT
.	TRBV21-1	TRBJ2-1	.	CASKIRTDYNEQFF	TGTGCCAGCAAGATAAGGACAGACTACAATGAGCAGTTCTTC
.	TRBV28	TRBJ2-6	once	CASTFGSGANVLTF	TGTGCCAGCACCTTCGGCTCTGGGGCCAACGTCCTGACTTTC
.	TRBV7-2	TRBJ1-1	.	CASSFWVNTEAFF	TGTGCCAGCAGCTTTTGGGTCAACACTGAAGCTTTCTTT
.	TRBV2	TRBJ1-2	.	CASSGRFRGGYTF	TGTGCCAGCAGCGGACGCTTCCGGGGGGGCTACACCTTC
.	TRBV5-8	TRBJ1-4	.	CASSLVLGELFF	TGTGCCAGCAGCTTGGTATTGGGAGAACTGTTTTTT
.	TRBV19	TRBJ2-1	.	CASSIDPVLLRYNEQFF	TGTGCCAGTAGTATAGATCCCGTATTACTGAGATACAATGAGCAGTTCTTC
.	TRBV21-1	TRBJ2-7	.	CASSKFLAGATSYEQYF	TGTGCCAGCAGCAAATTCCTAGCGGGAGCCACCTCCTACGAGCAGTACTTC
.	TRBV13	TRBJ1-2	.	CASSLGSGLYGYTF	TGTGCCAGCAGCTTAGGTAGTGGGTTGTATGGCTACACCTTC
.	TRBV5-6	TRBJ2-1	.	CASSQIDEQFF	TGTGCCAGCAGCCAAATCGATGAGCAGTTCTTC
.	TRBV7-3	TRBJ2-1	.	CASSSFPSSYNEQFF	TGTGCCAGCAGCTCCTTCCCGAGCTCCTACAATGAGCAGTTCTTC
TRBD1	TRBV13	TRBJ2-7	.	CASSLEMGDRAYEQYF	TGTGCCAGCAGCTTAGAGATGGGGGACAGGGCCTACGAGCAGTACTTC
.	TRBV7-9	TRBJ2-7	.	CASSLAGNEYRF	TGTGCCAGCAGCTTAGCAGGCAATGAGTATCGGTTC
TRBD1	TRBV10-3	TRBJ1-1	.	CAISETGTGGAYTEAFF	TGTGCCATCAGTGAAACCGGGACAGGGGGCGCCTACACTGAAGCTTTCTTT
TRBD1	TRBV10-3	TRBJ1-1	.	CAISGTIRDREMETEAFF	TGTGCCATCAGTGGGACTATCCGGGACAGGGAGATGGAGACTGAAGCTTTCTTT
TRBD2	TRBV5-4	TRBJ2-7	once	CASSYREGGEQYF	TGTGCCAGCAGCTACCGGGAGGGCGGCGAGCAGTACTTC
.	TRBV13	TRBJ1-1	.	CASSSQYTEAFF	TGTGCCAGCAGCTCTCAATACACTGAAGCTTTCTTT
.	TRBV5-1	TRBJ2-1	.	CASRIWTGVYNEQFF	TGCGCCAGCAGAATATGGACGGGAGTGTACAATGAGCAGTTCTTC
.	TRBV6-1	TRBJ1-2	.	CASSEGREGYTF	TGTGCCAGCAGCGAGGGGCGCGAGGGCTACACCTTC
.	TRBV5-6	TRBJ2-5	.	CASSLAVLAGETQYF	TGTGCCAGCAGCTTGGCCGTGTTAGCAGGGGAGACCCAGTACTTC